This T cell receptor beta chain was captured by sequencing in a study of T cells in Graves' hyperthyroidism and ophthalmopathy. Germline lookup yields CDR1 SEHNR and CDR2 FQNEAQ (reference sequence). V shed 3 bases and J shed 6 bases, with 9 bases lying between them. CDR3 length: 13 amino acids. This clonotype was observed once. Its antigen is still unknown. Template material for amplifying TCR beta CDR3 regions consisted of RNA transcripts. First-round RT-PCR with HTBI primers amplified the TCR CDR3 region. From the multiplex PCR reads, TCRdb called clonotypes with MiXCR, one entry per CDR3 protein. The table shows 530,000 or so distinct CDR3 sequences, with 35% to 55% occurring only once. Study results and caveats: A 13 V-J model separated ophthalmopathy from stable hyperthyroidism. Most thyroid clonotypes expanded above 0.001 were also detected in blood.

Graves' hyperthyroidism qualified as stable when ophthalmopathy did not progress within 18 months. Recently diagnosed hyperthyroidism of less than 2 months' duration affected patients aged 18 to 65. The sequencing input was peripheral blood or thyroid tissue (not recorded which). This chain joins TRBV7-9 and TRBJ1-5; D not certain. The receptor comes from a woman between 18 and 30 years old with Graves' hyperthyroidism. In nucleotides, the CDR3 is TGTGCCAGCAGCTTTGGCGGGAGTCAGCCCCAGCATTTT. Residues: CASSFGGSQPQHF.